The entry below describes one T cell receptor (beta chain). Trimming removed 5 bases from V and 5 bases from J; junction bases left unmatched: 10. Germline assignment: CDR1 SGHNT and CDR2 YYREEE (reference sequence). The CDR3 is made up of 15 amino acids. These data are taken from a study of blood T cell repertoires in COVID-19. Cohort assignment relied on participant-reported clinical history. Clones were sequenced by immunoSEQ multiplex PCR, and TCRdb holds only the in-frame ones, with some missing. The sample lists about 350,000 clones, roughly 90% occurring once. This chain links TRBV5-4 with TRBJ1-2; 9 bases fit TRBD1. This receptor was taken from a woman aged 25 to 39 who had recovered from COVID-19. The sample was PBMCs or T cells enriched from blood (not recorded which). The CDR3 loop reads CASRTTDRGEYGYTF. Written as DNA, the CDR3 is TGTGCCAGCAGGACCACGGACAGGGGTGAATATGGCTACACCTTC. Based on the CDR3 plus reference TRBV5-4 and TRBJ1-2, the full variable domain is ETGVTQSPTHLIKTRGQQVTLRCSSQSGHNTVSWYQQALGQGPQFIFQYYREEENGRGNFPPRFSGLQFPNYSSELNVNALELDDSALYLCASRTTDRGEYGYTFGSGTRLTVV.